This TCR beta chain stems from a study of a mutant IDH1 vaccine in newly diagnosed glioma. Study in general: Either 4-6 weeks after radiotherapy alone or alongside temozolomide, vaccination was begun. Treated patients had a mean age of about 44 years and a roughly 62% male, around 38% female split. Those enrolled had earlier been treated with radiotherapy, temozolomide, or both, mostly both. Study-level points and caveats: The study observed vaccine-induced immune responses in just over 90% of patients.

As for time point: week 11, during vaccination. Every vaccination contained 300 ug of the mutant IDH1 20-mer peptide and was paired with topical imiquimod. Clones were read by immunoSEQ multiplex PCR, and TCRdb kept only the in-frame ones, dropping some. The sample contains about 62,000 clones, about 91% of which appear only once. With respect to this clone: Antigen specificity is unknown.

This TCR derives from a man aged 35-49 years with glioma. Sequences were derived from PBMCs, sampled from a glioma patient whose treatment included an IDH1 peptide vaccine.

The CDR3 loop is CASSLSLQGNSPLHF. The CDR3 DNA sequence: TGTGCCAGCAGCCTGTCTCTTCAGGGAAATTCACCCCTCCACTTT. This chain joins TRBV5-6 and TRBJ1-6, with D possibly being TRBD1 (5 bases). The CDR3 totals 15 residues. Trimming removed 4 bases from V and 7 bases from J, with 15 bases in between. Germline CDR1 reads SGHDT; CDR2 reads YYEEEE.